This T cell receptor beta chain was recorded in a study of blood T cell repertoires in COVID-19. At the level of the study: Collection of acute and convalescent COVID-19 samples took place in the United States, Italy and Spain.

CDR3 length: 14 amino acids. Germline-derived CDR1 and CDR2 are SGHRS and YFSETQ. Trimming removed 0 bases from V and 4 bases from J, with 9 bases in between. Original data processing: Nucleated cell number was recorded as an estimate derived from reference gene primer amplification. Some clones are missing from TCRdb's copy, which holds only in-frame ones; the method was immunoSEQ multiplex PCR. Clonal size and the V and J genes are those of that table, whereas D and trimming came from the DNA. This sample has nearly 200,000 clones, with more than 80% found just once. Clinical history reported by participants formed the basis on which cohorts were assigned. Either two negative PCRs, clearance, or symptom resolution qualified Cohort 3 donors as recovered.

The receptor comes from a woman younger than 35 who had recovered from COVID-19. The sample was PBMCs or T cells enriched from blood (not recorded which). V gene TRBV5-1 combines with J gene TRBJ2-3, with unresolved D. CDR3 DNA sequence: TGCGCCAGCAGCTTGGGCTATGCCGCAGATACGCAGTATTTT. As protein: CASSLGYAADTQYF.